This entry lists 29 T cell receptor beta chains sequenced from one sample in a study of cytomegalovirus exposure and HLA in healthy donors. It was with 60 Vbeta and 13 Jbeta primers that the PCR ran. Only in-frame clones appear in the TCRdb table, and some are missing; sequencing was by immunoSEQ multiplex PCR. The repertoire table contains tens of thousands of clones. Sequences were obtained from PBMCs. The receptors were gathered from a man aged 25-45 years in good health and CMV-seropositive.

The chain employs TRBV27 and TRBJ2-7; 9 nucleotides agree with TRBD2. V lost 1 base to trimming and J lost 4 bases; unmatched junction nucleotides: 8. The V gene's germline CDR1 is MNHEY and CDR2 SMNVEV (reference sequence). The CDR3 consists of 16 residues. The CDR3 region has the DNA TGTGCCAGCAGTTTATTGGCTAGCGGGACAAGTTACGAGCAGTACTTC. Translation gives CASSLLASGTSYEQYF.

The genes are TRBV6-6 and TRBJ2-7, with TRBD2 as a possible D gene (6 bases). Trimming stripped 5 bases from V and 3 bases from J, with 11 bases between. Germline V gene data show CDR1 as MNHNY and CDR2 as SVGAGI (reference sequence). CDR3 length equals 13 residues. This CDR3 is CASSRQDYYEQYF. DNA for the CDR3: TGTGCCAGCAGTCGTCAGGACTACTACGAGCAGTACTTC.

The chain is built from TRBV9 and TRBJ2-7; a weak D match, TRBD2 (5 bases). V was clipped by 4 bases and J by 3 bases, with 14 bases between them. This CDR3 comprises 14 residues. The germline V gene has CDR1 SGDLS and CDR2 YYNGEE. CDR3 sequence (DNA): TGTGCCAGCAGCCGGGAAGGAACAATCTACGAGCAGTACTTC. Amino acid sequence: CASSREGTIYEQYF.

V usage is TRBV7-6 and J usage is TRBJ2-5; the D gene is possibly TRBD1 (7 bases). Near its end, the DNA agrees better with TRBJ2-7, so the J call may be wrong. The germline V gene has CDR1 SGHVS and CDR2 FNYEAQ. The CDR3 contains 17 residues. The CDR3 protein is CASSLPRGTDNSYEQYF. For the CDR3, the DNA is TGTGCCAGCAGCTTACCCCGGGGGACAGATAACTCCTACGAGCAGTACTTC.

This chain links TRBV7-6 with TRBJ2-7; D may be TRBD2 (5 bases). V lost 6 bases and J 5 bases, leaving 14 bases between the germline ends. The CDR3 consists of 13 residues. Germline V CDR1 and CDR2: SGHVS, FNYEAQ. CDR3 coding DNA: TGTGCCAGCAGTTTTAAGGACTCTGACGAGCAGTACTTC. This translates into CASSFKDSDEQYF. The variable domain in full, completed from reference TRBV7-6 and TRBJ2-7, reads GAGVSQSPRYKVTKRGQDVALRCDPISGHVSLYWYRQALGQGPEFLTYFNYEAQQDKSGLPNDRFSAERPEGSISTLTIQRTEQRDSAMYRCASSFKDSDEQYFGPGTRLTVT.

Regarding this clone: A read error may produce the germline difference seen at one junction end. V is TRBV27 and J is TRBJ2-3; 9 positions match TRBD1. Looked up from germline, CDR1 is MNHEY and CDR2 is SMNVEV (reference sequence). The CDR3 loop spans 15 amino acids. CDR3 bases: TGTGCCAGCAGTTTATCAGGGACAGGGACAGATAAGCAGTATTTT. It codes for CASSLSGTGTDKQYF.

The chain carries TRBV19 and TRBJ2-4; 7 bases line up with TRBD1. Losses at the gene ends were 7 bases for V and 6 bases for J; bases not matched to a gene: 9. Germline CDR1 and CDR2: LNHDA and SQIVND (reference sequence). CDR3 length: 14 residues. The CDR3 coding sequence is TGTGCCAGTACCGCACCGGGACAGAGAAACATTCAGTACTTC. Translation gives CASTAPGQRNIQYF.

This chain joins TRBV6-5 and TRBJ2-5; a weak D match, TRBD2 (6 bases). The CDR3 consists of 14 residues. Germline V gene data show CDR1 as MNHEY and CDR2 as SVGAGI. V lost 6 bases, J lost 1 base, and 12 bases lay in between. The CDR3 region has the DNA TGTGCCAGCAGCCGGGTCGGGGGCCAAGAGACCCAGTACTTC. Translating gives CASSRVGGQETQYF.

V gene TRBV30 combines with J gene TRBJ2-7; the match to TRBD1 covers 8 bases. V gave up 5 bases and J gave up 6 bases; unmatched junction bases: 3. From germline, CDR1 is GTSNPN and CDR2 SVGIG (reference sequence). The CDR3 is 11 residues long. The CDR3 DNA follows: TGTGCCTGGGGACAGGGTACCGAGCAGTACTTC. This translates into CAWGQGTEQYF.

The chain couples TRBV29-1 to TRBJ2-3; weak D call: TRBD2 (6 bases). Trimming pared 4 bases from V and 2 bases from J, leaving 10 bases between. CDR3 length: 13 residues. From germline, CDR1 is SQVTM and CDR2 ANQGSEA. CDR3 residues: CSVVGGVTDTQYF. The CDR3 DNA is TGCAGCGTTGTAGGCGGGGTCACAGATACGCAGTATTTT.

The chain employs TRBV7-9 and TRBJ2-3; TRBD2 might be the D (5 bases). This CDR3 is built from 14 residues. V dropped 5 bases and J dropped 6 bases, with 15 bases sitting between them. The V gene's germline CDR1 is SEHNR and CDR2 FQNEAQ (reference sequence). CDR3 sequence (DNA): TGTGCCAGCAGCCCTGGACTCGCTAGGGATACGCAGTATTTT. Its protein is CASSPGLARDTQYF.

J is TRBJ1-2 and V is TRBV11-3, with D perhaps TRBD1 (6 bases). The germline CDR1 and CDR2 sequences are SGHNT and YENEEA. V lost 1 base and J lost 1, with 13 bases in between. This CDR3 contains 16 residues. CDR3 coding DNA: TGTGCCAGCAGCTTAGGCGGGGGCATTTTTAACTATGGCTACACCTTC. It codes for CASSLGGGIFNYGYTF.

The chain links TRBV2 to TRBJ1-1, with TRBD1 identical over 7 bases. The junction had 7 bases not matched to a gene; V was cut back by 8 bases and J by 10 bases. Germline values: CDR1 SNHLY, CDR2 FYNNEI. The CDR3 sequence is 11 residues long. The CDR3 region is CASGQDRGAFF. CDR3 coding DNA: TGTGCCAGCGGACAGGACCGGGGAGCTTTCTTT.

V gene TRBV6-5 combines with J gene TRBJ1-1; TRBD1 is a possible D gene (5 bases). Trimming stripped 0 bases from V and 13 bases from J, with 18 bases between. The CDR3 length is 14 residues. CDR1 MNHEY and CDR2 SVGAGI come from the germline V gene. The CDR3 nucleotides read TGTGCCAGCAGTTACTCGCCAGGTCGTCTGGGGGGTTTCTTT. Translating it yields CASSYSPGRLGGFF.

V is TRBV30 and J is TRBJ1-1; 9 positions match TRBD1. Losses at the gene ends were 1 base for V and 3 bases for J; bases not matched to a gene: 3. The germline gives CDR1 GTSNPN, CDR2 SVGIG (reference sequence). CDR3 length: 14 amino acids. The CDR3 DNA reads TGTGCCTGGAGTGAACAGGGGGCATACACTGAAGCTTTCTTT. It is translated as CAWSEQGAYTEAFF.

V and J are TRBV5-4 and TRBJ2-3; TRBD1 matches at 9 bases. V gave up 5 bases and J gave up 3 bases; unmatched junction bases: 4. Looked up from germline, CDR1 is SGHNT and CDR2 is YYREEE (reference sequence). CDR3 length: 14 amino acids. This chain's CDR3 is CASRVGQGTDTQYF. DNA of the CDR3: TGTGCCAGCAGAGTGGGACAGGGAACAGATACGCAGTATTTT.

The chain uses TRBV6-5 and TRBJ2-5, with TRBD1 matching 7 bases. Germline CDR1 reads MNHEY; CDR2 reads SVGAGI. J lost 5 bases, V lost 5 bases, and 5 bases had no gene match. This CDR3 comprises 13 residues. The CDR3 DNA reads TGTGCCAGCAGTCCCACAGGGGTGGAGACCCAGTACTTC. This sequence encodes CASSPTGVETQYF.

The CDR3 loop reads CASSAGTSGREKDEQFF. The DNA for the CDR3 is TGTGCCAGCAGCGCAGGGACTAGCGGGAGGGAGAAGGATGAGCAGTTCTTC. The rearrangement joins TRBV9 to TRBJ2-1, with TRBD2 matching over 16 bases. CDR1 is SGDLS, CDR2 YYNGEE, per germline. The CDR3 consists of 17 residues. Trimming at V came to 3 bases and at J to 8 bases, leaving 8 bases not matched to a gene.

The chain links TRBV6-1 to TRBJ2-2; perhaps TRBD1 as D (5 bases). CDR1 and CDR2 (germline): MNHNS, SASEGT. The CDR3 is 13 amino acids. Trimming removed 7 bases from V and 4 bases from J, with 10 bases in between. The CDR3: CASTGAGTGELFF. Here the CDR3 DNA reads TGTGCCAGCACTGGGGCCGGCACCGGGGAGCTGTTTTTT.

The rearrangement links TRBV30 to TRBJ1-2, with TRBD1 identical over 8 bases. V shed 1 base, J shed 5 bases, and the junction held 9 bases outside the gene matches. CDR3 length equals 15 residues. From germline, CDR1 is GTSNPN and CDR2 SVGIG (reference sequence). The CDR3 DNA reads as TGTGCCTGGAGTGAACCAGGGGGCGCAAGTTATGGCTACACCTTC. This encodes CAWSEPGGASYGYTF.

This clone counts as medium-sized by frequency. The rearrangement links TRBV9 to TRBJ2-2, with 10 bases matching TRBD2. The CDR3 length is 18 residues. Per the germline V gene, CDR1 is SGDLS and CDR2 is YYNGEE. The ends lost 0 bases at V and 1 base at J; junction bases unmatched: 6. CDR3 residues: CASSVGVSGGWNTGELFF. Here the CDR3 DNA reads TGTGCCAGCAGCGTAGGTGTTAGCGGGGGGTGGAACACCGGGGAGCTGTTTTTT.

V gene TRBV29-1 combines with J gene TRBJ2-5, with D tentatively TRBD1 (6 bases). Looked up from germline, CDR1 is SQVTM and CDR2 is ANQGSEA. The CDR3 is made up of 12 amino acids. The V and J ends lost 4 bases and 4 bases respectively, with 10 bases between them. The CDR3 DNA sequence: TGCAGCGTTGGGAGGACAGTAGAGACCCAGTACTTC. This codes for CSVGRTVETQYF.

The chain carries TRBV5-4 and TRBJ1-2; 7 nucleotides agree with TRBD1. This CDR3 is built from 16 residues. CDR1 is SGHNT, CDR2 YYREEE, per germline (reference sequence). V lost 4 bases to trimming and J lost 4 bases; unmatched junction nucleotides: 13. The CDR3 nucleotides read TGTGCCAGCAGCCTGACCTGGGAAAGGGGGCCCTATGGCTACACCTTC. Protein sequence: CASSLTWERGPYGYTF.

The chain employs TRBV4-1 and TRBJ1-2; D unresolved. The V gene lost 2 bases and the J gene lost 4 bases, with 11 bases spanning the gap. Germline V gene lookup returns CDR1 MGHRA and CDR2 YSYEKL. CDR3 length: 14 residues. Here the CDR3 reads CASSQPDGSYGYTF. DNA of the CDR3: TGCGCCAGCAGCCAACCCGATGGCAGCTATGGCTACACCTTC.

The rearrangement uses TRBV5-1 and TRBJ2-3; no clear D gene. The CDR3 runs 16 residues. Trimming cost V 3 bases and J 0 bases, with 14 bases left between them. Germline V gene sequence: CDR1 SGHRS, CDR2 YFSETQ. The CDR3 DNA is TGCGCCAGCAGCTATGGAGCAAGGAATAGCACAGATACGCAGTATTTT. The encoded protein is CASSYGARNSTDTQYF.

J is TRBJ2-7 and V is TRBV6-1; possible D gene TRBD1, 6 bases. CDR3 length equals 13 residues. CDR1 is MNHNS, CDR2 SASEGT, per germline. The V gene lost 5 bases and the J gene lost 9 bases, with 17 bases spanning the gap. CDR3 sequence (DNA): TGTGCCAGCAGTCCTTCAGACAGGTCCGTGCAGTACTTC. Protein sequence: CASSPSDRSVQYF.

The J gene is TRBJ1-6, the V gene TRBV6-5; D call uncertain. Looked up from germline, CDR1 is MNHEY and CDR2 is SVGAGI. This CDR3 is built from 14 residues. The germline V and J ends were trimmed by 3 bases and 7 bases, with 10 bases remaining between them. Written as DNA, the CDR3 is TGTGCCAGCAGTTATGAGCCCCTCAATTCACCCCTCCACTTT. Its translation is CASSYEPLNSPLHF.

The chain has TRBV19 and TRBJ1-4; TRBD1 is a possible D gene (5 bases). The germline V gene encodes CDR1 LNHDA and CDR2 SQIVND (reference sequence). The CDR3 runs to 14 residues. Trimming stripped 6 bases from V and 3 bases from J, with 11 bases between. CDR3 in DNA: TGTGCCAGTAGGAGCGGGACCGCTAATGAAAAACTGTTTTTT. This codes for CASRSGTANEKLFF.

The gene calls are TRBV4-2 and TRBJ2-3, with D possibly matching TRBD1 (6 bases). The CDR3 is made up of 17 amino acids. Germline loops: CDR1 LGHNA, CDR2 YNFKEQ. Trimming stripped 1 base from V and 0 bases from J, with 14 bases between. CDR3: CASSQGDRSSSTDTQYF. The CDR3 coding sequence is TGTGCCAGCAGCCAAGGCGACAGGAGCTCTAGCACAGATACGCAGTATTTT.